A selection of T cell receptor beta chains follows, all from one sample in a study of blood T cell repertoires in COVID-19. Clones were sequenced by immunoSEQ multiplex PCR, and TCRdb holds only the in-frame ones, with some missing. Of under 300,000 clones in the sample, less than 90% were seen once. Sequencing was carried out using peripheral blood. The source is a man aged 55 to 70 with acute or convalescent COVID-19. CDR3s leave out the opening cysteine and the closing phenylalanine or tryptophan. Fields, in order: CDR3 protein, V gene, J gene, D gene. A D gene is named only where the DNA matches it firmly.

ASSLGFNRDLGPKETQY,TRBV7-8,TRBJ2-5,.
ASSSQTGSSYEQY,TRBV7-2,TRBJ2-7,.
ASGTGEKLETQY,TRBV18,TRBJ2-5,TRBD1
ASSGLAGGVEQY,TRBV27,TRBJ2-7,TRBD2
ASSLRKADGYT,TRBV7-3,TRBJ1-2,.
ASRGLAGGPRNEQF,TRBV28,TRBJ2-1,TRBD2
ASTRADTQY,TRBV6-5,TRBJ2-3,.
ASSSARIGTEAF,TRBV7-9,TRBJ1-1,.
ANSLMWWRTRAYEQY,TRBV28,TRBJ2-7,.
ASSYGQTGELF,TRBV6-2/TRBV6-3,TRBJ2-2,.
ASSTNTWRDEQY,TRBV19,TRBJ2-7,.
ASSEVKDSNEQF,TRBV6-4,TRBJ2-1,.
ASSLGGNDYGYT,TRBV6-2/TRBV6-3,TRBJ1-2,.